This T cell receptor beta chain was found in a study of cytomegalovirus exposure and HLA in healthy donors. The germline gives CDR1 KGHSH, CDR2 LQKENI. The CDR3 sequence is 16 residues long. V gave up 5 bases and J gave up 3 bases, with 16 bases separating them. On this clone itself: Antigen unknown.

PCR was performed using 60 Vbeta and 13 Jbeta primers. Profiling relied on immunoSEQ multiplex PCR, and the TCRdb table lists in-frame clones only, not all of them. The sample comprises around 120,000 clones, 60% to 80% of which are singletons, and around 15% rests with the top ten. Regarding the study as a whole: The classifier, whose performance was assessed in both the original and validation cohorts, reportedly diagnosed cytomegalovirus status with high specificity and sensitivity. Researchers catalogued around 150 TCR beta chains as cytomegalovirus-associated. The study assumed roughly uniform donor sequencing depth for presence/absence analyses.

What was sequenced was PBMCs. The chain combines TRBV18 with TRBJ2-2; D is perhaps TRBD1 (6 bases). The receptor's source is a man between 50 and 59 years old in good health and CMV-seropositive. In DNA, the CDR3 is TGTGCCAGCTCAGAACAGGGACCGTGGGACACCGGGGAGCTGTTTTTT. It is translated as CASSEQGPWDTGELFF.